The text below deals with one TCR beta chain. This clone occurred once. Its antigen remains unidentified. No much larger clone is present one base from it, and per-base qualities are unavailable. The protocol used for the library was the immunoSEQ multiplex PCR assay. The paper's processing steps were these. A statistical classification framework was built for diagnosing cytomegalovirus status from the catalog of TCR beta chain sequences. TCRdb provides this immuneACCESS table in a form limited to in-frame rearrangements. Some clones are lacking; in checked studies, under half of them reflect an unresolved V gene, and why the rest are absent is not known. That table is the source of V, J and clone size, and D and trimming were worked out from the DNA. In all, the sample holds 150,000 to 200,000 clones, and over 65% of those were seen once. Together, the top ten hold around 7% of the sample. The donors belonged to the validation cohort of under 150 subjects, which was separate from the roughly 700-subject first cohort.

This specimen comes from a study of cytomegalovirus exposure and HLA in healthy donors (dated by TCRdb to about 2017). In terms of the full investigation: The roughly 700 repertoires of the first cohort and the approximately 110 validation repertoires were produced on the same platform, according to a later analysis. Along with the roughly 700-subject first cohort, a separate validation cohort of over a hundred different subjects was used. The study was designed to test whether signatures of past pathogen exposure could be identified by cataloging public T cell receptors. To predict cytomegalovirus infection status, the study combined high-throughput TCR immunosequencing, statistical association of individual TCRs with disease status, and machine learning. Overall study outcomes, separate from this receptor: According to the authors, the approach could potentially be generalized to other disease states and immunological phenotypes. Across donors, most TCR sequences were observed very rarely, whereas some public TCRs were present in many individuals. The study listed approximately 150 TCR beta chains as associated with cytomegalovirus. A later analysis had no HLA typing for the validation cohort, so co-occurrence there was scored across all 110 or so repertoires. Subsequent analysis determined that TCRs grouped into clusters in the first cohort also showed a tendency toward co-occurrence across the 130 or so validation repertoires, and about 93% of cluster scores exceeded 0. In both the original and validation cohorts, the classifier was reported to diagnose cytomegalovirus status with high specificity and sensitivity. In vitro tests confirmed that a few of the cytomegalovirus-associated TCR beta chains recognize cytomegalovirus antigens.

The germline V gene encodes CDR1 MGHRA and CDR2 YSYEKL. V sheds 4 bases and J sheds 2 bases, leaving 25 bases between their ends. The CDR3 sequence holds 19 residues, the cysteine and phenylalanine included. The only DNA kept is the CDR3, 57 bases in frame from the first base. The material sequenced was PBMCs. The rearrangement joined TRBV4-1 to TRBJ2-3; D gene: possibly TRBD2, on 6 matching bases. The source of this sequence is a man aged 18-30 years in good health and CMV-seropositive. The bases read TGCGCCAGCAGCCGCTCCGATCCGGGACTCCTACTACTCACAGATACGCAGTATTTT. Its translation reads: CASSRSDPGLLLLTDTQYF.